The subject of this entry is one T cell receptor beta chain. This clonotype was detected only once. Its antigen specificity is not known. There are no base qualities to consult, and no much larger clone falls within one base. From its cysteine to its phenylalanine, the CDR3 spans 16 amino acids. Only the CDR3 part of the read is kept: 48 bases, read in frame from the first base. The germline V gene sets CDR1 to SGHRS and CDR2 to YFSETQ. Trimming removed 0 bases from V and 3 bases from J, leaving 15 bases between the germline ends. Ficoll-Paque density gradient centrifugation was the method used to isolate PBMCs. The entry originates in a study of T-cell memory formation after mild COVID-19 (TCRdb year 2021). In terms of the full investigation: Most TCR sequence clusters were specific to one of the two donors. Two young, previously healthy adult volunteers made up the cohort, one male and one female. In a couple of donors, T-cell clones that expanded and contracted after mild COVID-19 were tracked by sequencing TCRalpha and TCRbeta repertoires over time. Broad study findings and their caveats: The second-wave clones that peaked on day 37 were not confirmed to be SARS-CoV-2 specific. Contracting CD4+ clones were located mainly in the CM and EM memory subsets, whereas CD8+ clones were found to be enriched in EMRA. Clones contracting from day 15 to 85 had balanced CD4/CD8 phenotypes, while a second wave expanding from day 15 to 37 was biased towards CD4+. Only two mild cases were covered by the study, and larger cohorts that include severe cases with pre-infection samples were considered necessary. The detection of some responding clones in pre-infection memory suggests that pre-existing cross-reactive memory T cells joined the SARS-CoV-2 response.

The data were produced on an Illumina NovaSeq 6000. Using 5'RACE with constant-segment primers, TCRalpha and TCRbeta cDNA libraries were constructed, with sample barcodes and unique molecular identifiers added in the process. Trizol reagent was used to extract RNA from every sample. Libraries were amplified in two PCR steps, with a second sample barcode and Illumina TruSeq adapters added in the second step. Sequencing of the libraries was done on an Illumina NovaSeq, producing 2 x 150 bp paired-end reads. Regarding the original processing steps: Demultiplexing of reads and collapsing into UMI-guided consensus sequences were performed with migec v1.2.7. With mixcr v2.1.11, UMI consensuses were aligned to TRA and TRB V and J templates and assembled into clonotypes. A clonotype was counted as expanded or contracted only if both edgeR and NoisET called the change significant, with noise models trained on biological replicates. For edgeR calls, a false discovery rate-adjusted p below 0.01 and a log2 fold-change threshold of 1 were applied. As an exploratory analysis of dynamics, max-normalized trajectories of the 1000 most abundant clonotypes were examined by PCA with hierarchical clustering. Each responding clone was given a CD4 or CD8 phenotype based on the CD4+ and CD8+ repertoires, which had been sequenced separately. TCRdb reanalyzed the raw reads on its own, using fastp at Q25 for trimming and MiXCR for clone calling, and kept in-frame beta chains. For every CDR3 protein sequence, its rows merge into one entry that carries the most common genes and DNA. The authors' filters were not applied to this entry. This sample holds about 350,000 distinct CDR3 sequences; around 28% were observed only once. Less than 15% of the sample rests with the top ten.

Sequencing was done on a sample of PBMCs or a T cell subset sorted from them (not recorded which). This TCR was recovered from an adult woman who had mild COVID-19 (a few samples of this study predate the infection). The sample titles of this study are shuffled in the database, so cell type and time point are left out; the donor was told from shared clones. The receptor chain draws on TRBV5-1 and TRBJ1-1, with a weak D call of TRBD1 (6 bases match). Here is the DNA: TGCGCCAGCAGCTTGGCGAAGGGGGTAAAGGACACTGAAGCTTTCTTT. This sequence encodes CASSLAKGVKDTEAFF.